This record looks at one T cell receptor (beta chain) sequence and its context. Trimming pared 5 bases from V and 8 bases from J, leaving 7 bases between. Germline CDR1 is SGHTA and CDR2 is FQGNSA. CDR3 length equals 11 residues. This sample was included in a study of T-cell memory formation after mild COVID-19. TCRdb redid the calling of the 5' RACE reads with MiXCR, one entry per CDR3 protein. The profile covers about 200,000 distinct CDR3 sequences, with more than 8% appearing a single time and 3.5% taken by the ten largest. The sequenced sample consisted of PBMCs or a T cell subset sorted from them (not recorded which). The V and J genes are TRBV7-2 and TRBJ2-1, with D uncertain. This sequence originates from a man aged 18 to 30 who had mild COVID-19 (a few samples of this study predate the infection). Cell type and time point are not known. In nucleotides, the CDR3 is TGTGCCAGCAGCCACAATTATGAGCAGTTCTTC. Amino acid sequence: CASSHNYEQFF.